The 13 T cell receptor beta chains below were found in one sample sequenced in a study of cytomegalovirus exposure and HLA in healthy donors. PCR used 60 Vbeta primers and 13 Jbeta primers. The data were produced by immunoSEQ multiplex PCR, yet TCRdb's version contains in-frame clones alone and is incomplete. The sample includes under 200,000 clones, around 81% of them seen just once. Material for sequencing was PBMCs. These receptors all stem from a woman under 30 in good health and CMV-seropositive.

The chain recombines TRBV20-1 with TRBJ2-7; 9 positions match TRBD1. The CDR3 has 11 residues. Germline CDR1 and CDR2: DFQATT and SNEGSKA (reference sequence). For the CDR3, the DNA is TGCTCCTACAGGGGGCCGGACGAGCAGTACTTC. This codes for CSYRGPDEQYF.

V gene TRBV4-2 combines with J gene TRBJ2-7; D is unclear. V gave up 3 bases and J gave up 3 bases, with 15 bases separating them. This CDR3 is 15 amino acids long. Looked up from germline, CDR1 is LGHNA and CDR2 is YNFKEQ. For the CDR3, the DNA is TGTGCCAGCAGCCAGCGACCGGGTCGCGACTACGAGCAGTACTTC. Translating gives CASSQRPGRDYEQYF.

V usage is TRBV5-1 and J usage is TRBJ2-4, with 7 bases aligning to TRBD2. J lost 1 base, V lost 0 bases, and 7 bases had no gene match. This CDR3 comprises 17 residues. CDR1 and CDR2 (germline): SGHRS, YFSETQ. This CDR3 reads CASSLASGGVAKNIQYF. The CDR3, as DNA: TGCGCCAGCAGCTTGGCATCGGGGGGAGTGGCCAAAAACATTCAGTACTTC.

A note on this clone: The junction shows a germline mismatch at one end, possibly a read error. J is TRBJ2-5 and V is TRBV10-1, with D uncertain. Germline CDR1 WNHNN, CDR2 SYGVQD (reference sequence). The CDR3 runs 14 residues. The CDR3 bases are TGCGCCAGCAGTGAGGGGCGAGAGCAAGAGAGCCAGTACTTC. This gives the protein CASSEGREQESQYF.

V is TRBV6-6 and J is TRBJ2-1; 9 bases line up with TRBD2. V was clipped by 5 bases and J by 6 bases; unmatched bases: 8. The CDR3 sequence is 15 residues long. CDR1 is MNHNY, CDR2 SVGAGI, per germline (reference sequence). CDR3 sequence reads: CASSQPGGGANEQFF. The CDR3 nucleotides are TGTGCCAGCAGTCAGCCTGGCGGGGGGGCCAATGAGCAGTTCTTC.

The chain links TRBV28 to TRBJ2-6, with 9 bases aligning to TRBD1. This CDR3 spans 17 amino acids. The germline V gene encodes CDR1 MDHEN and CDR2 SYDVKM. The trim removed 0 bases at V and 3 bases at J, leaving 3 bases unmatched. This CDR3 is CASSLWGQGFGANVLTF. The CDR3 DNA sequence: TGTGCCAGCAGTTTATGGGGACAGGGTTTTGGGGCCAACGTCCTGACTTTC.

The rearrangement joins TRBV9 to TRBJ2-2, with no clear D. This CDR3 is 13 amino acids long. CDR1 and CDR2 from the germline V gene are SGDLS and YYNGEE. Trimming took off 6 bases at V and 5 bases at J, with 11 bases between the two ends. Here the CDR3 reads CASNSRITGELFF. CDR3 in DNA: TGTGCCAGCAACAGCAGGATAACCGGGGAGCTGTTTTTT.

This clone was seen just once. The V gene is TRBV4-1, the J gene TRBJ1-1, with a possible D match to TRBD1 (6 bases). The CDR3 is made up of 17 amino acids. Trimming stripped 1 base from V and 4 bases from J, with 19 bases between. In germline, CDR1 is MGHRA, CDR2 YSYEKL. The CDR3 protein is CASSQVIRGGRFTEAFF. Written as DNA, the CDR3 is TGCGCCAGCAGCCAAGTAATTAGGGGGGGCCGGTTCACTGAAGCTTTCTTT.

A single count supports this clone. The chain joins TRBV5-1 to TRBJ2-5; the match to TRBD2 covers 7 bases. This CDR3 is 13 amino acids long. The germline V gene has CDR1 SGHRS and CDR2 YFSETQ. The V segment lost 2 bases and the J segment 5 bases; nucleotides outside the gene matches: 3. The CDR3 DNA follows: TGCGCCAGCAGCTTAGCTAGCGGCGAGACCCAGTACTTC. Its translation: CASSLASGETQYF.

This clone was found once. The chain carries TRBV6-5 and TRBJ1-5; 9 nucleotides align to TRBD1. Per germline, CDR1 MNHEY and CDR2 SVGAGI. The junction had 3 bases not matched to a gene; V was cut back by 5 bases and J by 1 base. The CDR3 totals 15 residues. CDR3 amino acids: CASSPGQGSNQPQHF. The CDR3 DNA follows: TGTGCCAGCAGTCCTGGACAGGGGAGCAATCAGCCCCAGCATTTT.

This clone was detected only a few times. V and J are TRBV4-1 and TRBJ1-1; no reliable D call. V was cut by 1 base and J by 4 bases, with 10 bases left in between. From germline, CDR1 is MGHRA and CDR2 YSYEKL. This CDR3 contains 14 residues. This CDR3 is CASSQVSELTEAFF. DNA of the CDR3: TGCGCCAGCAGCCAAGTCTCCGAACTCACTGAAGCTTTCTTT.

The V and J genes are TRBV5-4 and TRBJ1-3, with D possibly matching TRBD1 (5 bases). Germline assignment: CDR1 SGHNT and CDR2 YYREEE (reference sequence). The germline V and J ends were trimmed by 0 bases and 4 bases, with 11 bases remaining between them. CDR3 length equals 15 residues. CDR3 nucleotides: TGTGCCAGCAGCTTGGCGGGGGGGGACGGAAACACCATATATTTT. This codes for CASSLAGGDGNTIYF. The full variable domain, completed using reference TRBV5-4 and TRBJ1-3, is ETGVTQSPTHLIKTRGQQVTLRCSSQSGHNTVSWYQQALGQGPQFIFQYYREEENGRGNFPPRFSGLQFPNYSSELNVNALELDDSALYLCASSLAGGDGNTIYFGEGSWLTVV.

The chain employs TRBV2 and TRBJ1-6, with a weak D call TRBD1 (5 bases). V was trimmed by 6 bases and J by 8 bases, leaving 20 bases between them. CDR3 length: 16 amino acids. The germline gives CDR1 SNHLY, CDR2 FYNNEI. The CDR3 protein is CASSGGLGSGDSPLHF. The CDR3 DNA reads TGTGCCAGCAGCGGGGGATTGGGAAGCGGCGATTCACCCCTCCACTTT.